The clone carrying this TCR beta chain was observed at least ten times. Its antigen is unknown. These data originate in a study of metastatic and nonmetastatic thyroid tumors. Study-wide context: Repertoire comparisons spanned blood and tumor or nodule tissue from malignant and benign thyroid patients. Study results and caveats: A significant increase in TCR beta diversity was reportedly seen in malignant thyroid tumors relative to benign nodules, in blood and tumor.

This CDR3 contains 16 residues. CDR1 is MNHEY, CDR2 SVGAGI, per germline. J lost 4 bases, V lost 0 bases, and 8 bases had no gene match. Original analysis: CDR3 was compared across clinicopathological groups, and the resulting differences were used to build a distant-metastasis classifier for papillary thyroid cancer. TCRdb re-clonotyped the PCR reads via MiXCR. For this entry, the V and J calls and clone size follow TCRdb and not the study's own pipeline. This table holds about 16,000 clones, 20% to 25% found once. Until they underwent thyroid surgery, no patient had received any treatment. The TCR originated in a female donor with papillary thyroid cancer or a benign thyroid nodule (not recorded which). Some clones in this sample may be carry-over from other donors' samples. The chain carries TRBV6-5 and TRBJ2-7; 8 bases agree with TRBD1. Sequenced: tumor tissue. The CDR3 reads CASSYSGGRQGYEQYF. CDR3 nucleotide sequence: TGTGCCAGCAGTTACTCAGGCGGTAGACAGGGGTACGAGCAGTACTTC.